The present entry profiles one T cell receptor (beta chain) with its context. Its antigen is currently unknown. Sequencing was performed with immunoSEQ multiplex PCR; in TCRdb, only in-frame clones are kept and a portion is missing. The sample lists millions of clones; approximately 95% were seen once. The sample originates from a study of shared clonotypes between healthy human individuals. Overall study results and limits: Sharing of clonotypes among donors was expected to vary with sequencing depth.

The V gene's germline CDR1 is SGHRS and CDR2 YFSETQ. CDR3 size: 16 residues. The V gene end was trimmed by 4 bases and the J gene end by 7 bases; junction bases not matched to a gene: 16. V gene TRBV5-1 combines with J gene TRBJ1-2, with 7 bases fitting TRBD1. The specimen was naive CD4+ T cells from PBMCs. Subset indicated: CD45RA+ positively selected. The clonotype was recovered from a man aged 18-30 years in good health. Some clones in this sample may be carry-over from other donors' samples. CDR3 in amino acids: CASSAGQTPTTAGYTF. CDR3 coding DNA: TGCGCCAGCAGCGCGGGACAGACTCCTACCACGGCTGGCTACACCTTC.